The 9 T cell receptor beta chains reported below all come from one sample, sequenced in a study of shared clonotypes between healthy human individuals. Here immunoSEQ multiplex PCR was the method, and the copy in TCRdb shows in-frame clones only, minus some. The sample has a few million clones; 90% to 95% are singletons. Sequencing input: naive CD4+ T cells from PBMCs. Sample subset: CD45RA+ positively selected. The source of these receptors is a man between 18 and 29 years old in good health. Some clones in this sample may be carry-over from other donors' samples.

The chain recombines TRBV29-1 with TRBJ2-1, with 9 bases identical to TRBD2. This CDR3 is built from 14 residues. The J segment lost 4 bases and the V segment lost 4 bases, leaving 5 bases of the junction unmatched. Germline values: CDR1 SQVTM, CDR2 ANQGSEA. The CDR3 nucleotides read TGCAGCGTTGTAGGGACTAGCTGGTACAATGAGCAGTTCTTC. Protein sequence: CSVVGTSWYNEQFF.

The chain couples TRBV7-9 to TRBJ2-5; TRBD2 matches at 10 bases. Germline CDR1 and CDR2: SEHNR and FQNEAQ (reference sequence). V shed 5 bases and J 5 bases; nucleotides not matched to a gene: 17. CDR3 size: 18 residues. For the CDR3, the DNA is TGTGCCAGCAGCCTACTTACCCTCTCTAGCGGGGGAGGGGAGACCCAGTACTTC. Translated, it gives CASSLLTLSSGGGETQYF. The variable domain in full, with the rest retrieved from reference TRBV7-9 and TRBJ2-5, is DTGVSQNPRHKITKRGQNVTFRCDPISEHNRLYWYRQTLGQGPEFLTYFQNEAQLEKSRLLSDRFSAERPKGSFSTLEIQRTEQGDSAMYLCASSLLTLSSGGGETQYFGPGTRLLVL.

The chain joins TRBV19 to TRBJ1-5; 7 positions agree with TRBD1. The germline V gene encodes CDR1 LNHDA and CDR2 SQIVND (reference sequence). This CDR3 has 15 amino acids. Unmatched junction bases numbered 6, after V lost 3 bases and J lost 4 bases. In DNA, the CDR3 is TGTGCCAGTAGTATGAGGGACAGAATAAATCAGCCCCAGCATTTT. Translated: CASSMRDRINQPQHF.

Here the CDR3 reads CASSPGHEKTEAFF. CDR3 in DNA: TGTGCCAGCAGCCCGGGACATGAAAAGACTGAAGCTTTCTTT. J is TRBJ1-1 and V is TRBV7-9; D is perhaps TRBD1 (6 bases). CDR3 length: 14 amino acids. The V end was cut by 5 bases, the J end by 5 bases, with 15 bases between. CDR1 is SEHNR, CDR2 FQNEAQ, per germline (reference sequence).

This chain links TRBV11-2 with TRBJ2-2, with 8 positions matching TRBD2. The CDR3 covers 16 residues. J lost 5 bases, V lost 2 bases, and 7 bases had no gene match. CDR1 SGHAT and CDR2 FQNNGV come from the germline V gene. CDR3 region: CASSLWAGGWTGELFF. Written as DNA, the CDR3 is TGTGCCAGCAGCTTATGGGCGGGAGGATGGACCGGGGAGCTGTTTTTT.

This chain uses TRBV6-1 with TRBJ1-1; D ambiguous. V dropped 8 bases and J dropped 0 bases, with 10 bases sitting between them. CDR3 length: 13 amino acids. Germline lookup yields CDR1 MNHNS and CDR2 SASEGT. This CDR3 reads CASLRSLNTEAFF. The CDR3 DNA reads TGTGCCAGCTTGCGATCCCTGAACACTGAAGCTTTCTTT.

The rearrangement joins TRBV5-1 to TRBJ1-2; TRBD1 aligns across 8 bases. The V gene's germline CDR1 is SGHRS and CDR2 YFSETQ. The CDR3 contains 15 residues. The ends lost 3 bases at V and 4 bases at J; junction bases unmatched: 8. The CDR3 loop reads CASSSGQGKGYGYTF. The CDR3 nucleotides are TGCGCCAGCAGCTCCGGACAGGGTAAAGGCTATGGCTACACCTTC.

This clone was found once. The gene calls are TRBV5-1 and TRBJ2-1; D might be TRBD2 (5 bases). Trimming stripped 7 bases from V and 10 bases from J, with 18 bases between. The germline gives CDR1 SGHRS, CDR2 YFSETQ. The CDR3 loop spans 13 amino acids. The CDR3 DNA follows: TGCGCCAGCGGCCTCGGGATTACTAAGGAGCAGTTCTTC. It specifies CASGLGITKEQFF.

The chain uses TRBV19 and TRBJ2-2; 9 bases match TRBD1. Trimming took 7 bases from V and 6 from J; bases not matched to a gene: 12. CDR3 length: 16 amino acids. Germline assignment: CDR1 LNHDA and CDR2 SQIVND (reference sequence). The CDR3 reads CASTIKRTGAPGELFF. CDR3 in DNA: TGTGCCAGTACCATCAAGCGGACAGGGGCCCCCGGGGAGCTGTTTTTT.